This T cell receptor (beta chain) is from a study of persistence of HIV-infected CD4 T cells. A note on this clone: Its antigen is unknown.

The CDR3 runs 11 residues. CDR1 is LGHDT and CDR2 is YNNKEL in the germline V gene (reference sequence). V dropped 3 bases and J dropped 8 bases, with 4 bases sitting between them. The stimulus was an HIV-1 Gag 15-mer peptide pool, around 1.1 ug/peptide/mL. CD40L/CD69 double-negative CD45RO-high memory CD4+ T cells were collected. This was the immunoSEQ version 4 assay in survey mode. Using immunoSEQ multiplex PCR, the repertoire was profiled, and TCRdb retains in-frame clones only, with some absent. Among about 39,000 clones listed, 85% to 90% were seen once. The TCR comes from an adult with HIV. The donor label of this sample is uncertain. This chain connects TRBV3-1 (or the pseudogene TRBV3-2) to TRBJ1-4, with D hard to call. The specimen was cultured CD4+ T cells from PBMCs, collected from a patient who received antiretroviral therapy. CDR3 protein: CASSQSEKLFF. The CDR3 region has the DNA TGTGCCAGCAGCCAGTCCGAAAAACTGTTTTTT.